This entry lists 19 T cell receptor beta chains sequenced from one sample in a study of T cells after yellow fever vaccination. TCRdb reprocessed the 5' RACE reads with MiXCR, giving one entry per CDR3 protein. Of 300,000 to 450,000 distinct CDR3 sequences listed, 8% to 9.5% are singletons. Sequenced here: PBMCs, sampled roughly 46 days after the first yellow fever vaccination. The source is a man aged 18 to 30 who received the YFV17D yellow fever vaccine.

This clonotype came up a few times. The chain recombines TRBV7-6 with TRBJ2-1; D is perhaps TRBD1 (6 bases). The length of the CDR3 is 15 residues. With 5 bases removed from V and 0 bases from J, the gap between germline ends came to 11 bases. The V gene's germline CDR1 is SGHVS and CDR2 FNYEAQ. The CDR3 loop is CASSTGQYSYNEQFF. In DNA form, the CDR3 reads TGTGCCAGCAGCACTGGACAGTACTCCTACAATGAGCAGTTCTTC.

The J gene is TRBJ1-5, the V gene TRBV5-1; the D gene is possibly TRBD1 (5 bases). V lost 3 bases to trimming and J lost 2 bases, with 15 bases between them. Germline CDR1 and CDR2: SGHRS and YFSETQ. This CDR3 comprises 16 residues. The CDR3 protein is CASSWGPHGGNQPQHF. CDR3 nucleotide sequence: TGCGCCAGCAGCTGGGGCCCCCACGGGGGCAATCAGCCCCAGCATTTT.

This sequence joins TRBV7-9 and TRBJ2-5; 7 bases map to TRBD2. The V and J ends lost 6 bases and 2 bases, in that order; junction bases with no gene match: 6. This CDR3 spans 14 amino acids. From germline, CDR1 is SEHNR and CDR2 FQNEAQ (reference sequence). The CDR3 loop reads CASRPGTTQETQYF. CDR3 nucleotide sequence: TGTGCCAGCAGACCCGGGACTACTCAAGAGACCCAGTACTTC.

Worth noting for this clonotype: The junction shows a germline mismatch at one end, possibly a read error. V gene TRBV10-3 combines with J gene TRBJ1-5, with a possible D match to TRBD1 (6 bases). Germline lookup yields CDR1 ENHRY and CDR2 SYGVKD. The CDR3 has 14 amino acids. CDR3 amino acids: CAISPEGGNQPQNF. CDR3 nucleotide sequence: TGTGCCATCAGCCCAGAAGGGGGGAATCAGCCCCAGAATTTT.

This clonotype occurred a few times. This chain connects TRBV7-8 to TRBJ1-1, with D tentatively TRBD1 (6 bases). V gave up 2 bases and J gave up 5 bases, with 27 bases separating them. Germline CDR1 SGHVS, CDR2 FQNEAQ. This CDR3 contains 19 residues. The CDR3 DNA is TGTGCCAGCAGCTTACGAGTGTGGGGGGGCCTGAGCGGTAGTACTGAAGCTTTCTTT. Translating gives CASSLRVWGGLSGSTEAFF.

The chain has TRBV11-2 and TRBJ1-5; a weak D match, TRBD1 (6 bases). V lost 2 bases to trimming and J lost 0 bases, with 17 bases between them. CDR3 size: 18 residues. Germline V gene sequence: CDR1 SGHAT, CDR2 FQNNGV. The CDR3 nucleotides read TGTGCCAGCAGCTTAACAGGGAAGGTGGGGTTTAGCAATCAGCCCCAGCATTTT. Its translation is CASSLTGKVGFSNQPQHF. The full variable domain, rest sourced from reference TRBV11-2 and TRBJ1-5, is EAGVAQSPRYKIIEKRQSVAFWCNPISGHATLYWYQQILGQGPKLLIQFQNNGVVDDSQLPKDRFSAERLKGVDSTLKIQPAKLEDSAVYLCASSLTGKVGFSNQPQHFGDGTRLSIL.

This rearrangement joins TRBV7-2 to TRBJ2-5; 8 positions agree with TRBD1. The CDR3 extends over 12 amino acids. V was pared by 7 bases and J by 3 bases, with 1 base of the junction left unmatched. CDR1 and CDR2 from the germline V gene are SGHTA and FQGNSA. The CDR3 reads CASTTGEETQYF. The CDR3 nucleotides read TGTGCCAGCACGACAGGGGAAGAGACCCAGTACTTC. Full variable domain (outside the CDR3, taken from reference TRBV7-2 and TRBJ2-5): GAGVSQSPSNKVTEKGKDVELRCDPISGHTALYWYRQSLGQGLEFLIYFQGNSAPDKSGLPSDRFSAERTGGSVSTLTIQRTQQEDSAVYLCASTTGEETQYFGPGTRLLVL.

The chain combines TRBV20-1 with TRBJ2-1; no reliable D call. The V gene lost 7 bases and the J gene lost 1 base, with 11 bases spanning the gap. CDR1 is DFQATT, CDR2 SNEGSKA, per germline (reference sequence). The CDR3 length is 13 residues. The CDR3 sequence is CSGRSKSYNEQFF. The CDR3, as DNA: TGCAGTGGAAGAAGTAAGTCCTACAATGAGCAGTTCTTC.

The CDR3: CASSALGAPLHF. The CDR3, as DNA: TGCGCCAGCAGCGCCCTGGGGGCACCCCTCCACTTT. The chain couples TRBV4-3 to TRBJ1-6, with D tentatively TRBD1 (5 bases). The CDR3 runs 12 residues. CDR1 is LGHNA, CDR2 YSLEER, per germline. V was pared by 5 bases and J by 11 bases, with 10 bases between.

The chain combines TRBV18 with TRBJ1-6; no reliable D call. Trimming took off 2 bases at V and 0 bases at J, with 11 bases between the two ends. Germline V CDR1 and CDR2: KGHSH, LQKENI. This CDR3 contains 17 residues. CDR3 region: CASSPEMPSSYNSPLHF. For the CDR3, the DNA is TGTGCCAGCTCACCAGAGATGCCGAGCTCCTATAATTCACCCCTCCACTTT. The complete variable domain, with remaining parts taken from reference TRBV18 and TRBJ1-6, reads NAGVMQNPRHLVRRRGQEARLRCSPMKGHSHVYWYRQLPEEGLKFMVYLQKENIIDESGMPKERFSAEFPKEGPSILRIQQVVRGDSAAYFCASSPEMPSSYNSPLHFGNGTRLTVT.

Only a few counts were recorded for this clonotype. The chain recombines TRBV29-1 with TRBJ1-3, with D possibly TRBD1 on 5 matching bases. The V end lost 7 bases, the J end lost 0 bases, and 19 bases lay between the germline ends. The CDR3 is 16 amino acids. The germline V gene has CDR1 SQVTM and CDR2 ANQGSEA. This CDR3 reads CSASLGDPYSGNTIYF. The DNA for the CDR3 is TGCAGCGCCTCCCTCGGGGACCCGTACTCTGGAAACACCATATATTTT.

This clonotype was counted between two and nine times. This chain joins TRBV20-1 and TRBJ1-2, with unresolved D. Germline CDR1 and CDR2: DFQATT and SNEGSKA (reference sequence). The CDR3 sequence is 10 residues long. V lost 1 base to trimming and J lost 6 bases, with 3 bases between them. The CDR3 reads CSARVNGYTF. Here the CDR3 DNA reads TGCAGTGCTAGAGTTAATGGCTACACCTTC.

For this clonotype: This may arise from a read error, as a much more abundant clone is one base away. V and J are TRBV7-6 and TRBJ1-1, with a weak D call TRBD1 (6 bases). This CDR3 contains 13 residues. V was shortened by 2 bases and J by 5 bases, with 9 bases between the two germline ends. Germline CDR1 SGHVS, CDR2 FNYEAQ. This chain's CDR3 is CASSLNRETEAFF. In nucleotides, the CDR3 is TGTGCCAGCAGCTTAAACAGGGAAACTGAAGCTTTCTTT.

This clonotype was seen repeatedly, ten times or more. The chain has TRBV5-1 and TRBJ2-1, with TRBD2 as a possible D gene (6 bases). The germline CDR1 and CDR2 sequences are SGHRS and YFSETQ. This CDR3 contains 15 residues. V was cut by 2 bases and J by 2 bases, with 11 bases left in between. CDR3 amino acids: CASSFSGDAYNEQFF. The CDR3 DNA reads TGCGCCAGCAGCTTTAGCGGAGATGCCTACAATGAGCAGTTCTTC.

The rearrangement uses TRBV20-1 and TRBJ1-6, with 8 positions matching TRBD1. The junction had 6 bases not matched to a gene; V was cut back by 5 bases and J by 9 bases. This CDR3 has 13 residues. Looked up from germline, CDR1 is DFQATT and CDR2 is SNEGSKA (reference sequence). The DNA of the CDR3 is TGCAGTGCTTACCGGGACAGGTTTTCACCCCTCCACTTT. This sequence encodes CSAYRDRFSPLHF.

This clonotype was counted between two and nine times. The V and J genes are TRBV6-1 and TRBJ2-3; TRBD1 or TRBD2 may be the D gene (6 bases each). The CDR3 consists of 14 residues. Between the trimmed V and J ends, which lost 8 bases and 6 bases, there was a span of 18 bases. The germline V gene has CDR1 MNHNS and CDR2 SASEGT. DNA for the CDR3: TGTGCCAGCCGGCGGGGAACGGGGGCGGATACGCAGTATTTT. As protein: CASRRGTGADTQYF.

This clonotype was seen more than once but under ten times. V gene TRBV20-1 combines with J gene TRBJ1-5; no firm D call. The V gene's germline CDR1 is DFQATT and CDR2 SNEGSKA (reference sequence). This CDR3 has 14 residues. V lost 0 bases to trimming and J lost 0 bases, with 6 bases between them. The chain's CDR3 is CSARDPASNQPQHF. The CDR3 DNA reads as TGCAGTGCTAGAGATCCCGCTAGCAATCAGCCCCAGCATTTT.

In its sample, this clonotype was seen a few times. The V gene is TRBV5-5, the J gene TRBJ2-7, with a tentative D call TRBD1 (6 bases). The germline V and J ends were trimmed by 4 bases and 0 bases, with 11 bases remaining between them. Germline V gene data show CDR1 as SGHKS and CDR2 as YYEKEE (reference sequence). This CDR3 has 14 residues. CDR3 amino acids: CASSLTGNSYEQYF. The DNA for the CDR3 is TGTGCCAGCAGCCTCACAGGGAACTCCTACGAGCAGTACTTC.

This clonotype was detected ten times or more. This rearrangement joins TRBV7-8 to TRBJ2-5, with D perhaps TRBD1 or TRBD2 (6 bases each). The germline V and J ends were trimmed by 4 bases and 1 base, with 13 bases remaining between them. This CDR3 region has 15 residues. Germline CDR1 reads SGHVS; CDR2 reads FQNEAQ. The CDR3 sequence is CASSWGAGRQETQYF. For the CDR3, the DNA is TGTGCCAGCAGCTGGGGGGCGGGGCGCCAAGAGACCCAGTACTTC.